This T cell receptor beta chain was documented in a study of vaccination and CD4 T cells after COVID-19. Scientists ran DNA taken from cultured CD4+ T cells through the Oncomine TCR Beta short-read assay for sequencing. TCRdb used MiXCR to reprocess the PCR reads, holding one entry per CDR3 protein. The sample contains about 14,000 distinct CDR3 sequences, around half of which appear only once. Details on this clonotype: Its antigen is still unknown.

The CDR3 extends over 15 amino acids. Trimming removed 3 bases at V and 3 bases at J, with 16 bases between. The germline V gene encodes CDR1 SGHKS and CDR2 YYEKEE (reference sequence). This sample's treatment: roughly 10-day PBMC culture with coronavirus spike peptide pools or control peptides (ViraFEST assay). Antigen-specific T cell expansion with peptide pools preceded TCR sequencing in the ViraFEST approach. Sequencing used CD4+ T cells from blood, cultured in vitro. The J gene is TRBJ2-7, the V gene TRBV5-5, with D perhaps being TRBD1 or TRBD2 (6 bases each). The TCR originated in a human donor who had recovered from COVID-19. CDR3 coding DNA: TGTGCCAGCAGCTCAGGACAGTTGGGGGGCTACGAGCAGTACTTC. Protein: CASSSGQLGGYEQYF.